These 30 T cell receptor beta chains were all obtained from the same sample, sequenced in a study of T cell clusters in autoimmune cytopenias. Each sample's input was 250 ng genomic DNA, 35,000 to 40,000 genome equivalents. TRB was amplified by touch-down multiplex PCR, primer pools A and B combined. TCRdb reprocessed the multiplex PCR reads and keeps a single row for each CDR3 protein, giving no DNA. The repertoire table contains thousands of distinct CDR3 sequences. Input material: peripheral blood. These receptors all stem from a human donor with an autoimmune cytopenia or autoimmune hepatitis (not recorded which).

This clonotype is medium-sized by frequency. The chain recombines TRBV11-1 with TRBJ2-3; there is no DNA to check the TCRdb D call of TRBD1. CDR1 and CDR2 from the germline V gene are SGHAT and FQDESV (reference sequence). The CDR3 loop spans 16 amino acids. The CDR3 sequence is CASSLVGTPSTDTQYF.

The rearrangement uses TRBV20-1 and TRBJ1-5; the D call from TCRdb, TRBD1, cannot be confirmed without DNA. Per the germline V gene, CDR1 is DFQATT and CDR2 is SNEGSKA (reference sequence). The CDR3 has 14 residues. CDR3 amino acids: CSAKGQLSNQPQHF.

The chain links TRBV11-2 to TRBJ2-1; with no DNA, the TCRdb D assignment of TRBD2 cannot be verified. CDR3 size: 15 residues. Germline assignment: CDR1 SGHAT and CDR2 FQNNGV. The CDR3 sequence: CASSPLLAGDNEQFF.

This clonotype ranks as medium-sized in terms of frequency. The rearrangement links TRBV6-2 or TRBV6-3 to TRBJ2-7. The germline V gene encodes CDR1 MNHEY and CDR2 SVGEGT. The CDR3 sequence is 13 residues long. The CDR3 spells CASSYGRTYEQYF.

The chain combines TRBV20-1 with TRBJ1-3; TCRdb's D gene call, TRBD1, goes unchecked for lack of DNA. The CDR3 is 14 residues long. The germline V gene encodes CDR1 DFQATT and CDR2 SNEGSKA (reference sequence). CDR3 in amino acids: CSASNRGSGNTIYF.

CDR3 residues: CASSPRVAGWAEAFF. The V and J genes are TRBV12-3 or TRBV12-4 and TRBJ1-1; without DNA, the TCRdb call of TRBD1 cannot be checked. This CDR3 comprises 15 residues.

By frequency, this clonotype is medium-sized. The V and J genes are TRBV18 and TRBJ2-1; the D gene TCRdb calls, TRBD2, cannot be checked with no DNA. Germline lookup yields CDR1 KGHSH and CDR2 LQKENI. The CDR3 totals 15 residues. The CDR3 here is CASSLLAGGYNEQFF.

This clonotype ranks as medium-sized in terms of frequency. This chain links TRBV19 with TRBJ2-1. The CDR3 extends over 14 amino acids. Germline V CDR1 and CDR2: LNHDA, SQIVND (reference sequence). The CDR3 region is CASSMRLQRNEQFF.

This sequence joins TRBV7-2 and TRBJ2-2; without DNA, the TCRdb call of TRBD2 cannot be checked. This CDR3 has 16 residues. Germline V CDR1 and CDR2: SGHTA, FQGNSA. The CDR3 is CASSIHPAGVTGELFF. Looking up the rest from reference TRBV7-2 and TRBJ2-2 gives the full variable domain: GAGVSQSPSNKVTEKGKDVELRCDPISGHTALYWYRQSLGQGLEFLIYFQGNSAPDKSGLPSDRFSAERTGGSVSTLTIQRTQQEDSAVYLCASSIHPAGVTGELFFGEGSRLTVL.

This clonotype is medium-sized by frequency. The V gene is TRBV6-2 or TRBV6-3, the J gene TRBJ2-7; TCRdb reports TRBD1, a call that lacks DNA to check it against. The germline CDR1 and CDR2 sequences are MNHEY and SVGEGT. This CDR3 contains 16 residues. The CDR3 sequence is CASSYSDRDNSYEQYF.

The V and J genes are TRBV18 and TRBJ1-5; lacking DNA, the TRBD1 call made by TCRdb goes unchecked. This CDR3 is built from 16 residues. Germline V gene sequence: CDR1 KGHSH, CDR2 LQKENI. CDR3 region: CASSPTQPQGGQPQHF. Filled out from reference TRBV18 and TRBJ1-5, the complete variable domain reads NAGVMQNPRHLVRRRGQEARLRCSPMKGHSHVYWYRQLPEEGLKFMVYLQKENIIDESGMPKERFSAEFPKEGPSILRIQQVVRGDSAAYFCASSPTQPQGGQPQHFGDGTRLSIL.

This rearrangement joins TRBV12-3 or TRBV12-4 to TRBJ1-2; the TRBD1 assignment by TCRdb is unverifiable without DNA. The CDR3 is 17 amino acids. CDR3 sequence reads: CASSLRGRTAGENGYTF.

By frequency, this clonotype is medium-sized (0.01 to 0.1%). This chain uses TRBV27 with TRBJ2-1; TCRdb picks TRBD2, but there is no DNA to check that call. In germline, CDR1 is MNHEY, CDR2 SMNVEV (reference sequence). CDR3 size: 15 residues. This CDR3 reads CASSLTSGSPGEQFF.

J is TRBJ1-1 and V is TRBV20-1. The length of the CDR3 is 15 residues. Germline-derived CDR1 and CDR2 are DFQATT and SNEGSKA (reference sequence). The chain's CDR3 is CSAIGGMVMNTEAFF.

This clonotype ranks as medium-sized in terms of frequency. This chain connects TRBV12-3 or TRBV12-4 to TRBJ2-7; the TRBD1 assignment by TCRdb is unverifiable without DNA. The CDR3 extends over 13 amino acids. The CDR3 loop is CASTYRASYEQYF.

Measured by frequency, this clonotype is medium-sized (0.01 to 0.1%). The V gene is TRBV27, the J gene TRBJ2-4. The CDR3 covers 14 residues. Germline V lookup: CDR1 MNHEY, CDR2 SMNVEV (reference sequence). The CDR3 reads CASSLSSAKNIQYF.

This clonotype is large (0.1 to 1%) by frequency. This chain links TRBV29-1 with TRBJ2-1; checking the TCRdb D call of TRBD1 is not possible without DNA. This CDR3 is 12 amino acids long. Per the germline V gene, CDR1 is SQVTM and CDR2 is ANQGSEA. The CDR3 sequence: CSVGGTGGEQFF.

The chain is built from TRBV20-1 and TRBJ1-4; the D gene TCRdb calls, TRBD1, cannot be checked with no DNA. Looked up from germline, CDR1 is DFQATT and CDR2 is SNEGSKA (reference sequence). The CDR3 loop spans 15 amino acids. This CDR3 is CSVPRQGRANEKLFF.

CDR3 protein: CASSFRRDGNTEAFF. This sequence joins TRBV12-3 or TRBV12-4 and TRBJ1-1. The CDR3 is 15 amino acids.

This clonotype is deemed medium-sized by its frequency. J is TRBJ2-3 and V is TRBV5-4; TCRdb lists TRBD2, though no DNA is available to test this call. The germline V gene encodes CDR1 SGHNT and CDR2 YYREEE (reference sequence). This CDR3 comprises 15 residues. CDR3: CASSPPAGVTDTQYF.

V usage is TRBV7-9 and J usage is TRBJ2-6; TCRdb proposes TRBD2, but this gene call is untestable without DNA. CDR1 and CDR2 (germline): SEHNR, FQNEAQ (reference sequence). This CDR3 comprises 16 residues. CDR3 amino acids: CASSVKGTVGANVLTF. The full variable domain, in which reference TRBV7-9 and TRBJ2-6 provide the parts outside the CDR3, is DTGVSQNPRHKITKRGQNVTFRCDPISEHNRLYWYRQTLGQGPEFLTYFQNEAQLEKSRLLSDRFSAERPKGSFSTLEIQRTEQGDSAMYLCASSVKGTVGANVLTFGAGSRLTVL.

J is TRBJ2-5 and V is TRBV7-3; checking the TCRdb D call of TRBD1 is not possible without DNA. CDR1 is SGHTA and CDR2 is FQGTGA in the germline V gene. This CDR3 contains 16 residues. CDR3 protein: CASRSSGTGGIETQYF.

This chain connects TRBV20-1 to TRBJ1-1. The CDR3 is 14 residues long. Germline CDR1 DFQATT, CDR2 SNEGSKA (reference sequence). The chain's CDR3 is CSARDPAENTEAFF.

This chain links TRBV25-1 with TRBJ2-5; without DNA, the TCRdb call of TRBD1 cannot be checked. The CDR3 extends over 13 amino acids. Per the germline V gene, CDR1 is MGHDK and CDR2 is SYGVNS. CDR3 region: CASRGIGLETQYF.

The chain is built from TRBV12-3 or TRBV12-4 and TRBJ2-7; absent DNA, TCRdb's TRBD1 call cannot be checked. There are 14 residues in the CDR3. CDR3 loop: CASTPGQGSHEQYF.

By frequency, this clonotype registers medium-sized. The CDR3 sequence: CASSGGTGRTGPLHF. The rearrangement joins TRBV12-3 or TRBV12-4 to TRBJ1-6; TCRdb's assignment of TRBD1 cannot be checked, as there is no DNA. The CDR3 consists of 15 residues.

Judged by frequency, this clonotype is medium-sized (0.01 to 0.1%). The V call is TRBV12-3 or TRBV12-4, the J call TRBJ2-3; TCRdb's D gene call, TRBD1, goes unchecked for lack of DNA. CDR3 length: 16 amino acids. The CDR3 reads CASSPLLAGVEDTQYF.

This clonotype is identified as medium-sized (0.01 to 0.1%) from frequency. V usage is TRBV12-3 or TRBV12-4 and J usage is TRBJ2-3; TCRdb gives TRBD2 as the D gene, but with no DNA this cannot be confirmed. This CDR3 contains 13 residues. This CDR3 is CATGGRPEDTQYF.

The rearrangement links TRBV6-5 to TRBJ2-7; TCRdb calls TRBD2, which cannot be checked without DNA. This CDR3 spans 15 amino acids. The germline V gene has CDR1 MNHEY and CDR2 SVGAGI. CDR3 residues: CASSLDRPSAYEQYF.

According to its frequency, this clonotype is medium-sized. The V gene is TRBV5-4, the J gene TRBJ2-5; TCRdb outputs TRBD1, but without DNA this stays unchecked. The CDR3 extends over 12 amino acids. In germline, CDR1 is SGHNT, CDR2 YYREEE (reference sequence). The CDR3: CATEGGLETQYF.